Listed here are 16 T cell receptor beta chains from one sample, sequenced in a study of glioma-infiltrating T cells after dendritic cell vaccination. The sample's time point: after dendritic cell vaccination, including at tumor progression/relapse. Clones were read by immunoSEQ multiplex PCR, and TCRdb kept only the in-frame ones, dropping some. The repertoire has 72,000 or so clones, roughly 84% of them found once; the top ten carry around 2.3%. This sample comprised blood, obtained after dendritic cell vaccination. These receptors were collected from a human donor with glioblastoma.

The CDR3 here is CASSLLTGGAGNTIYF. The CDR3 region has the DNA TGTGCCAGCAGCCTACTAACAGGGGGCGCGGGAAACACCATATATTTT. The chain joins TRBV7-9 to TRBJ1-3, with 9 bases lining up with TRBD1. V lost 5 bases to trimming and J lost 4 bases; unmatched junction nucleotides: 9. CDR1 is SEHNR, CDR2 FQNEAQ, per germline (reference sequence). This CDR3 is 16 amino acids long.

The V gene is TRBV6-6, the J gene TRBJ1-2, with 7 bases lining up with TRBD1. The length of the CDR3 is 14 residues. Germline V CDR1 and CDR2: MNHNY, SVGAGI (reference sequence). J gave up 11 bases and V 0 bases, and 9 bases lay outside the gene matches. CDR3 sequence: CASSYSRSQGQYTF. The CDR3 DNA follows: TGTGCCAGCAGTTACTCGAGGTCACAGGGACAGTACACCTTC.

The chain combines TRBV6-1 with TRBJ1-2, with D perhaps matching TRBD1 (6 bases). V gave up 8 bases and J gave up 7 bases, with 20 bases separating them. The CDR3 has 14 amino acids. Germline CDR1 and CDR2: MNHNS and SASEGT. The CDR3 DNA reads as TGTGCCAGCTCTCGTACAGGGTTTCCCGGTGGCTACACCTTC. Its protein is CASSRTGFPGGYTF.

The J gene is TRBJ2-3, the V gene TRBV1; no DNA check was done on the table's D call, TRBD2. TRBV1 is classified as a pseudogene. The CDR3 contains 20 residues. The CDR3 protein is CTSSQIVKGTSGAVADTQYF. Written as DNA, the CDR3 is TGCACCAGCAGCCAAATAGTGAAGGGGACTAGCGGGGCTGTCGCAGATACGCAGTATTTT.

The CDR3 nucleotides read TGTGCCAGCAGTGAGGAGGGCACCACTGAAGCTTTCTTT. Amino acids: CASSEEGTTEAFF. The chain uses TRBV2 and TRBJ1-1; D unresolved. Between the trimmed V and J ends, which lost 3 bases and 4 bases, there was a span of 9 bases. CDR1 is SNHLY, CDR2 FYNNEI, per germline. This CDR3 contains 13 residues.

This rearrangement joins TRBV5-1 to TRBJ2-5, with 7 nucleotides matching TRBD2. The DNA end favors TRBJ2-7, so the J call may be wrong. This CDR3 has 16 amino acids. Germline lookup yields CDR1 SGHRS and CDR2 YFSETQ. The CDR3 DNA sequence: TGCGCCAGCACCCGGGGGGTGTCAGATACCAACTACGAGCAGTACTTC. Amino acids: CASTRGVSDTNYEQYF.

V usage is TRBV27 and J usage is TRBJ2-5; D is unresolved. Germline CDR1 is MNHEY and CDR2 is SMNVEV (reference sequence). V dropped 3 bases and J dropped 5 bases, with 10 bases sitting between them. The CDR3 covers 13 residues. CDR3 nucleotide sequence: TGTGCCAGCAGTTTCGATAGCCTGGAGACCCAGTACTTC. Translated, it gives CASSFDSLETQYF.

The rearrangement uses TRBV21-1 and TRBJ2-7; the D segment call TRBD1 is taken from the table without a DNA check. TRBV21-1 counts as a pseudogene. The CDR3 has 15 amino acids. CDR3 sequence: CASSKGRDTGYEQYF. CDR3 nucleotide sequence: TGTGCCAGCAGCAAAGGTCGGGACACAGGCTACGAGCAGTACTTC.

V and J are TRBV18 and TRBJ1-5, with a possible D match to TRBD1 (5 bases). With 3 bases removed from V and 1 base from J, the gap between germline ends came to 13 bases. Germline-derived CDR1 and CDR2 are KGHSH and LQKENI. The CDR3 is 16 residues long. Written as DNA, the CDR3 is TGTGCCAGCTCACCCCCCGGGACTGGGAGCAATCAGCCCCAGCATTTT. Amino acids: CASSPPGTGSNQPQHF.

The chain employs TRBV19 and TRBJ1-5; tentative D call: TRBD1 (6 bases). CDR3 length: 14 residues. Per the germline V gene, CDR1 is LNHDA and CDR2 is SQIVND (reference sequence). Trimming removed 6 bases from V and 6 bases from J, with 15 bases in between. This chain's CDR3 is CASRGASGGQPQHF. The CDR3, as DNA: TGTGCCAGTAGGGGGGCCAGCGGGGGTCAGCCCCAGCATTTT.

This clone occurred a few times. This chain connects TRBV29-1 to TRBJ2-7; 9 bases map to TRBD2. This CDR3 is 13 amino acids long. Per the germline V gene, CDR1 is SQVTM and CDR2 is ANQGSEA. V lost 2 bases and J lost 6; bases outside the gene matches: 5. The chain's CDR3 is CSVETAGGVEQYF. CDR3 sequence (DNA): TGCAGCGTTGAAACGGCGGGAGGGGTCGAGCAGTACTTC.

CDR3 sequence: CASSLKSTRGLAGYNEQFF. Here the CDR3 DNA reads TGTGCCAGCAGTTTAAAATCGACTAGGGGGCTAGCGGGGTACAATGAGCAGTTCTTC. The chain employs TRBV28 and TRBJ2-1; 9 positions match TRBD2. V shed 2 bases and J 4 bases; nucleotides not matched to a gene: 15. This CDR3 has 19 residues. Germline V CDR1 and CDR2: MDHEN, SYDVKM.

CDR3 in amino acids: CASVPGGGWITEAFF. In DNA, the CDR3 is TGTGCTAGTGTCCCTGGGGGGGGGTGGATCACTGAAGCTTTCTTT. This chain connects TRBV12-5 to TRBJ1-1; D is perhaps TRBD1 (5 bases). Germline loops: CDR1 LGHNT, CDR2 FRNRAP. The CDR3 is made up of 15 amino acids. Trimming cost V 7 bases and J 4 bases, with 19 bases left between them.

This clone was counted a single time. The chain carries TRBV6-6 and TRBJ2-3; TRBD1 agrees at 9 bases. The germline CDR1 and CDR2 sequences are MNHNY and SVGAGI (reference sequence). The CDR3 is 16 amino acids. V dropped 0 bases and J dropped 3; count of bases not matched to a gene: 4. Here the CDR3 reads CASSYSSGTGTDTQYF. As DNA, the CDR3 is TGTGCCAGCAGTTACTCGTCCGGGACAGGGACAGATACGCAGTATTTT.

This clone was seen only once. For the CDR3, the DNA is TGTGCCAGCAGCTTACAACAGGGGGCGGGTGGCTACACCTTC. Translated, it gives CASSLQQGAGGYTF. V gene TRBV5-6 combines with J gene TRBJ1-2, with 9 bases lining up with TRBD1. Germline V gene sequence: CDR1 SGHDT, CDR2 YYEEEE. The V segment lost 2 bases and the J segment 7 bases; nucleotides outside the gene matches: 6. This CDR3 contains 14 residues.

V is TRBV5-1 and J is TRBJ2-7; possibly TRBD2 for D (6 bases). The CDR3 is 14 residues long. V lost 0 bases and J 6 bases, leaving 13 bases between the germline ends. CDR1 and CDR2 from the germline V gene are SGHRS and YFSETQ. The CDR3 DNA sequence: TGCGCCAGCAGCTTGGAGGTTATGGGGGGCGAGCAGTACTTC. It encodes CASSLEVMGGEQYF.